These 12 T cell receptor beta chains were sequenced from one sample in a study of blood T cell repertoires in COVID-19. Clones were read by immunoSEQ multiplex PCR, and TCRdb kept only the in-frame ones, dropping some. The sample has fewer than 300,000 clones; approximately 86% are singletons. The sequenced material came from peripheral blood. The receptors stem from a man in his late teens or twenties with active or convalescent COVID-19.

V and J are TRBV7-9 and TRBJ2-7, with TRBD1 identical over 7 bases. Germline values: CDR1 SEHNR, CDR2 FQNEAQ (reference sequence). This CDR3 region has 13 residues. V lost 4 bases, J lost 6 bases, and 6 bases stayed unmatched. The CDR3 protein is CASSSIDRVEQYF. CDR3 in DNA: TGTGCCAGCAGCTCTATCGACAGGGTCGAGCAGTACTTC.

The V gene is TRBV5-1, the J gene TRBJ1-6, with D possibly being TRBD1 (6 bases). The CDR3 is made up of 15 amino acids. Looked up from germline, CDR1 is SGHRS and CDR2 is YFSETQ. V lost 1 base and J 10 bases, leaving 15 bases between the germline ends. The CDR3 DNA follows: TGCGCCAGCAGCTTGTCGGGGGGGCTTCGATCACCCCTCCACTTT. This encodes CASSLSGGLRSPLHF.

The chain joins TRBV7-9 to TRBJ1-2, with TRBD1 matching 10 bases. CDR3 size: 13 residues. Germline CDR1 reads SEHNR; CDR2 reads FQNEAQ (reference sequence). V shed 2 bases, J shed 11 bases, and the junction held 5 bases outside the gene matches. CDR3 amino acids: CASSLRQGAEYTF. CDR3 nucleotide sequence: TGTGCCAGCAGCTTACGACAGGGGGCAGAATACACCTTC.

The chain links TRBV20-1 to TRBJ2-5; D unresolved. V dropped 5 bases and J dropped 5 bases, with 6 bases sitting between them. Germline CDR1 DFQATT, CDR2 SNEGSKA (reference sequence). This CDR3 comprises 10 residues. Here the CDR3 reads CSAFLETQYF. The CDR3 DNA follows: TGCAGTGCTTTCCTGGAGACCCAGTACTTC.

This chain connects TRBV5-4 to TRBJ1-2, with D possibly TRBD1 on 6 matching bases. V was shortened by 0 bases and J by 3 bases, with 12 bases between the two germline ends. Germline V gene lookup returns CDR1 SGHNT and CDR2 YYREEE (reference sequence). The CDR3 length is 15 residues. In nucleotides, the CDR3 is TGTGCCAGCAGCTTGGGAGGACAGTCTTACTATGGCTACACCTTC. Translated, it gives CASSLGGQSYYGYTF.

This rearrangement joins TRBV15 to TRBJ1-4; TRBD1 agrees at 7 bases. The V and J ends lost 2 bases and 6 bases, in that order; junction bases with no gene match: 6. Germline-derived CDR1 and CDR2 are LNHNV and YYDKDF (reference sequence). The CDR3 runs 15 residues. The CDR3 is CATSRIRQGDEKLFF. The CDR3 bases are TGTGCCACCAGCAGAATTAGACAGGGAGATGAAAAACTGTTTTTT.

The sample holds one count of this clone. The chain has TRBV11-2 and TRBJ2-1, with D possibly TRBD1 on 5 matching bases. With 6 bases removed from V and 7 bases from J, the gap between germline ends came to 19 bases. This CDR3 comprises 15 residues. In germline, CDR1 is SGHAT, CDR2 FQNNGV. In DNA, the CDR3 is TGTGCCAGCAGGCGCCCCGACAGAAAGGGGAATGAGCAGTTCTTC. As protein: CASRRPDRKGNEQFF.

The genes are TRBV9 and TRBJ2-1; TRBD1 matches 11 bases. V was clipped by 3 bases and J by 8 bases; unmatched bases: 4. The CDR3 has 14 amino acids. The germline V gene encodes CDR1 SGDLS and CDR2 YYNGEE. The CDR3 region has the DNA TGTGCCAGCAGCGCCGGGACAGGGGGAGATGAGCAGTTCTTC. Amino acids: CASSAGTGGDEQFF.

This clone was found once. The V gene is TRBV7-2, the J gene TRBJ1-6, with D possibly being TRBD1 (6 bases). V was shortened by 5 bases and J by 8 bases, with 19 bases between the two germline ends. The CDR3 spans 16 residues. Germline assignment: CDR1 SGHTA and CDR2 FQGNSA. CDR3 loop: CASSLYWGPMDSPLHF. The CDR3 DNA reads TGTGCCAGCAGCCTGTACTGGGGGCCAATGGATTCACCCCTCCACTTT.

The chain combines TRBV4-1 with TRBJ2-7; no firm D call. The CDR3 loop spans 11 amino acids. The V and J ends lost 1 base and 7 bases respectively, with 5 bases between them. Germline-derived CDR1 and CDR2 are MGHRA and YSYEKL. The chain's CDR3 is CASSQGAEQYF. Written as DNA, the CDR3 is TGCGCCAGCAGCCAAGGGGCAGAGCAGTACTTC.

The gene calls are TRBV29-1 and TRBJ1-1; TRBD1 is a possible D gene (6 bases). Germline V gives CDR1 SQVTM, CDR2 ANQGSEA. The CDR3 loop spans 13 amino acids. The ends were cut back, 6 bases at V and 4 bases at J, with 15 bases in the middle. Written as DNA, the CDR3 is TGCAGCGTGGGCTCCGGGACATCCACTGAAGCTTTCTTT. Its translation: CSVGSGTSTEAFF. Complete variable domain (other parts from reference TRBV29-1 and TRBJ1-1): SAVISQKPSRDICQRGTSLTIQCQVDSQVTMMFWYRQQPGQSLTLIATANQGSEATYESGFVIDKFPISRPNLTFSTLTVSNMSPEDSSIYLCSVGSGTSTEAFFGQGTRLTVV.

V is TRBV7-8 and J is TRBJ2-5; 8 bases are a match to TRBD1. CDR1 is SGHVS and CDR2 is FQNEAQ in the germline V gene. After removal of 5 bases from V and 6 bases from J, the junction contained 8 bases not matched to a gene. The CDR3 sequence is 14 residues long. CDR3: CASSAKDRAKTQYF. CDR3 DNA sequence: TGTGCCAGCAGCGCAAAGGACAGGGCAAAGACCCAGTACTTC. Complete variable domain (other parts from reference TRBV7-8 and TRBJ2-5): GAGVSQSPRYKVAKRGQDVALRCDPISGHVSLFWYQQALGQGPEFLTYFQNEAQLDKSGLPSDRFFAERPEGSVSTLKIQRTQQEDSAVYLCASSAKDRAKTQYFGPGTRLLVL.